Listed below are T cell receptor beta chains from one sample, sequenced in a study of OX40 agonist ivuxolimab in advanced cancers. Profiling relied on immunoSEQ multiplex PCR, and the TCRdb table lists in-frame clones only, not all of them. The data show 82,000 or so clones, with about 90% seen just once and 0.95% to 1.2% held by the top ten. The sample in question was CD4+ or CD8+ T cells sorted from blood, obtained in a trial of the OX40 agonist ivuxolimab. These receptors all stem from an adult with an advanced solid tumor such as melanoma, head and neck, liver or kidney cancer. The CDR3 runs from the conserved cysteine through the conserved F or W. A D gene is named only where the DNA matches it firmly. Clone sizes are given selectively: once, few, many, or a class where the clone is expanded.

v_call: TRBV5-1
clone_size: NA
j_call: TRBJ2-3
d_call: NA
cdr3_aa: CASSLVLAASTDTQYF
cdr3_nt: TGCGCCAGCAGCTTGGTGTTAGCGGCTAGCACAGATACGCAGTATTTT

v_call: TRBV6-1
clone_size: NA
j_call: TRBJ2-2
d_call: NA
cdr3_aa: CASSEANRAAGELFF
cdr3_nt: TGTGCCAGCAGTGAAGCGAATCGGGCCGCCGGGGAGCTGTTTTTT

v_call: TRBV7-2
clone_size: NA
j_call: TRBJ2-7
d_call: TRBD2
cdr3_aa: CASTIQAAGGGHEQYF
cdr3_nt: TGTGCCAGCACCATACAGGCGGCGGGAGGCGGCCACGAGCAGTACTTC

v_call: TRBV28
clone_size: NA
j_call: TRBJ2-4
d_call: TRBD1
cdr3_aa: CASSIAGTGGSKNIQYF
cdr3_nt: TGTGCCAGCAGCATCGCCGGGACAGGGGGCTCCAAAAACATTCAGTACTTC

v_call: TRBV29-1
clone_size: NA
j_call: TRBJ1-2
d_call: NA
cdr3_aa: CATRTVANYGYTF
cdr3_nt: TGCGCAACCAGGACAGTAGCTAACTATGGCTACACCTTC

v_call: TRBV9
clone_size: NA
j_call: TRBJ2-7
d_call: NA
cdr3_aa: CASSVGPGPYEQYF
cdr3_nt: TGTGCCAGCAGCGTAGGTCCGGGGCCCTACGAGCAGTACTTC

v_call: TRBV5-4
clone_size: NA
j_call: TRBJ2-1
d_call: TRBD2
cdr3_aa: CASSLAAGGYRNEQFF
cdr3_nt: TGTGCCAGCAGCTTGGCCGCGGGAGGTTATAGGAATGAGCAGTTCTTC

v_call: TRBV19
clone_size: few
j_call: TRBJ2-5
d_call: NA
cdr3_aa: CASSYGLGSGETQYF
cdr3_nt: TGTGCCAGTAGTTATGGTTTGGGTTCGGGAGAGACCCAGTACTTC

v_call: TRBV18
clone_size: NA
j_call: TRBJ2-2
d_call: NA
cdr3_aa: CASSSYTGELFF
cdr3_nt: TGTGCCAGCTCATCCTACACCGGGGAGCTGTTTTTT

v_call: TRBV19
clone_size: NA
j_call: TRBJ2-2
d_call: NA
cdr3_aa: CASRRTGDTGELFF
cdr3_nt: TGTGCCAGTAGGAGGACGGGAGACACCGGGGAGCTGTTTTTT

v_call: TRBV9
clone_size: NA
j_call: TRBJ2-1
d_call: NA
cdr3_aa: CASSVADYNEQFF
cdr3_nt: TGTGCCAGCAGCGTAGCGGATTACAATGAGCAGTTCTTC

v_call: TRBV5-1
clone_size: NA
j_call: TRBJ1-4
d_call: TRBD1
cdr3_aa: CASSFGTGSFSTNEKLFF
cdr3_nt: TGCGCCAGCAGCTTCGGGACAGGGAGTTTTAGCACTAATGAAAAACTGTTTTTT

v_call: TRBV19
clone_size: NA
j_call: TRBJ2-3
d_call: NA
cdr3_aa: CASSNAGGTDTQYF
cdr3_nt: TGTGCCAGTAGTAATGCAGGGGGCACAGATACGCAGTATTTT

v_call: TRBV12-5
clone_size: once
j_call: TRBJ2-5
d_call: NA
cdr3_aa: CASGYAGAGETQYF
cdr3_nt: TGTGCTAGTGGTTACGCAGGGGCCGGAGAGACCCAGTACTTC

v_call: TRBV6-1
clone_size: NA
j_call: TRBJ1-5
d_call: TRBD1
cdr3_aa: CASSERGGQGNNQPQHF
cdr3_nt: TGTGCCAGCAGTGAACGCGGGGGACAGGGGAACAATCAGCCCCAGCATTTT

v_call: TRBV6-5
clone_size: NA
j_call: TRBJ1-1
d_call: NA
cdr3_aa: CASSYSHRVNEAFF
cdr3_nt: TGTGCCAGCAGTTACTCGCACCGTGTTAATGAAGCTTTCTTT

v_call: TRBV30
clone_size: NA
j_call: TRBJ2-7
d_call: NA
cdr3_aa: CAWGRKQGSHEQYF
cdr3_nt: TGTGCCTGGGGAAGGAAACAGGGCTCGCACGAGCAGTACTTC

v_call: TRBV7-9
clone_size: NA
j_call: TRBJ2-3
d_call: TRBD2
cdr3_aa: CASSLAGGLGLAGADTQYF
cdr3_nt: TGTGCCAGCAGCTTAGCGGGGGGACTAGGACTAGCGGGAGCAGATACGCAGTATTTT

v_call: TRBV6-6
clone_size: NA
j_call: TRBJ2-4
d_call: NA
cdr3_aa: CASSYDNIQYF
cdr3_nt: TGTGCCAGCAGTTACGATAACATTCAGTACTTC

v_call: TRBV28
clone_size: NA
j_call: TRBJ1-6
d_call: NA
cdr3_aa: CASRVTVSYNSPLHF
cdr3_nt: TGTGCCAGCCGCGTCACAGTCTCCTATAATTCACCCCTCCACTTT

v_call: TRBV9
clone_size: NA
j_call: TRBJ2-2
d_call: NA
cdr3_aa: CASSALAGQGVYLGNTGELFF
cdr3_nt: TGTGCCAGCAGCGCACTAGCGGGACAGGGGGTGTATTTAGGGAACACCGGGGAGCTGTTTTTT

v_call: TRBV9
clone_size: NA
j_call: TRBJ2-3
d_call: NA
cdr3_aa: CASSPRDGFTDTQYF
cdr3_nt: TGTGCCAGCAGCCCCCGGGACGGATTCACAGATACGCAGTATTTT

v_call: TRBV27
clone_size: NA
j_call: TRBJ2-1
d_call: TRBD2
cdr3_aa: CASSQTSGRVSEQFF
cdr3_nt: TGTGCCAGCAGTCAAACTAGCGGGAGGGTGAGTGAGCAGTTCTTC

v_call: TRBV6-6
clone_size: NA
j_call: TRBJ1-4
d_call: TRBD1
cdr3_aa: CASSWNRGEKLFF
cdr3_nt: TGTGCCAGCAGTTGGAACAGGGGTGAAAAACTGTTTTTT

v_call: TRBV11-2
clone_size: NA
j_call: TRBJ1-1
d_call: NA
cdr3_aa: CASSPSLEAFF
cdr3_nt: TGTGCCAGCAGCCCTAGTCTTGAAGCTTTCTTT

v_call: TRBV19
clone_size: NA
j_call: TRBJ2-1
d_call: TRBD2
cdr3_aa: CASSIEVGGPKNEQFF
cdr3_nt: TGTGCCAGTAGTATAGAAGTGGGAGGGCCCAAAAATGAGCAGTTCTTC

v_call: TRBV5-4
clone_size: NA
j_call: TRBJ2-3
d_call: NA
cdr3_aa: CASSLASGSTDTQYF
cdr3_nt: TGTGCCAGCAGCTTGGCAAGCGGGAGCACAGATACGCAGTATTTT

v_call: TRBV18
clone_size: NA
j_call: TRBJ1-3
d_call: NA
cdr3_aa: CASSPTGLRNTIYF
cdr3_nt: TGTGCCAGCTCACCAACAGGGCTACGAAACACCATATATTTT

v_call: TRBV9
clone_size: NA
j_call: TRBJ2-1
d_call: TRBD2
cdr3_aa: CASSPLGGAGGQNEQFF
cdr3_nt: TGTGCCAGCAGCCCCCTAGGGGGGGCGGGGGGCCAAAATGAGCAGTTCTTC

v_call: TRBV7-2
clone_size: NA
j_call: TRBJ2-7
d_call: TRBD1
cdr3_aa: CASSLSKGAHEQYF
cdr3_nt: TGTGCCAGCAGCTTGTCGAAGGGGGCCCACGAGCAGTACTTC

v_call: TRBV29-1
clone_size: NA
j_call: TRBJ2-7
d_call: TRBD1
cdr3_aa: CSVEDDRGYEQYF
cdr3_nt: TGCAGCGTTGAAGATGACAGGGGATACGAGCAGTACTTC

v_call: TRBV28
clone_size: NA
j_call: TRBJ1-2
d_call: NA
cdr3_aa: CASILGAEAAYGYTF
cdr3_nt: TGTGCCAGCATCCTCGGTGCGGAGGCCGCTTATGGCTACACCTTC

v_call: TRBV5-1
clone_size: NA
j_call: TRBJ2-5
d_call: TRBD1
cdr3_aa: CASSLGTGTSGGTQYF
cdr3_nt: TGCGCCAGCAGCCTCGGGACAGGAACATCAGGGGGGACCCAGTACTTC

v_call: TRBV6-1
clone_size: NA
j_call: TRBJ2-7
d_call: NA
cdr3_aa: CASSRLYEQYF
cdr3_nt: TGTGCCAGCAGCCGCCTCTACGAGCAGTACTTC

v_call: TRBV4-3
clone_size: NA
j_call: TRBJ2-5
d_call: TRBD2
cdr3_aa: CASSERLAGWETQYF
cdr3_nt: TGCGCCAGCAGCGAAAGACTAGCGGGGTGGGAGACCCAGTACTTC

v_call: TRBV7-9
clone_size: NA
j_call: TRBJ2-7
d_call: NA
cdr3_aa: CASSQDYGFYEQYF
cdr3_nt: TGTGCCAGCAGCCAAGATTATGGCTTTTACGAGCAGTACTTC

v_call: TRBV19
clone_size: NA
j_call: TRBJ2-7
d_call: NA
cdr3_aa: CASSSMRTSYEQYF
cdr3_nt: TGTGCCAGTTCCTCGATGAGAACCTCGTACGAGCAGTACTTC